This TCR beta chain is drawn from a study of blood T cell repertoires in COVID-19. The junction had 12 bases not matched to a gene; V was cut back by 4 bases and J by 6 bases. CDR3 size: 17 residues. Germline-derived CDR1 and CDR2 are SGHTA and FQGNSA. Sequencing used immunoSEQ multiplex PCR; TCRdb keeps in-frame clones, though not all of them. Of 200,000 to 250,000 clones in the sample, 82% are singletons; the top ten hold 3% to 4%. The chain links TRBV7-2 to TRBJ1-6; 7 bases agree with TRBD1. This TCR derives from a woman between 55 and 75 years old who had recovered from COVID-19. The sequencing sample was made of PBMCs or T cells enriched from blood (not recorded which). CDR3 coding DNA: TGTGCCAGCAGCTCCTCTTTATTAGGGACAGTTAATTCACCCCTCCACTTT. It codes for CASSSSLLGTVNSPLHF.